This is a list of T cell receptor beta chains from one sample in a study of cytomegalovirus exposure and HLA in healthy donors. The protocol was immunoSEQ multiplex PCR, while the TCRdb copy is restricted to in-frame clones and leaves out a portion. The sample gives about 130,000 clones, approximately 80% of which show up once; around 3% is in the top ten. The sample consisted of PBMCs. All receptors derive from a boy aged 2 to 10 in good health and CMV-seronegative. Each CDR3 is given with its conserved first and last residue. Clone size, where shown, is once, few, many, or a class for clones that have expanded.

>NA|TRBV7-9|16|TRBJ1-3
CASSSPRDRAGNTIYF
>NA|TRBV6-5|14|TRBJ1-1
CASSYSTGGTEAFF
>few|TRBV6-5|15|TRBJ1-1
CASSYRRGGGTEAFF
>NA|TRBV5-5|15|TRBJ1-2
CASSPSDRTYYGYTF
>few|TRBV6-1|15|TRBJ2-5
CASSEVGGTQETQYF
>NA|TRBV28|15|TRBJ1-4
CASSLLGGGGGKLFF
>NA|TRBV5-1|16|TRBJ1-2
CASSSSRGGAAYGYTF
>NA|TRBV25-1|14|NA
CATPRRDRAYEQYF
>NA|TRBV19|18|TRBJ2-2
CASSSTGLAAPNTGELFF
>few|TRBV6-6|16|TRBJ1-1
CASNPGQGRGMTEAFF
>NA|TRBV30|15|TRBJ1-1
CAWSAAWEEDTEAFF
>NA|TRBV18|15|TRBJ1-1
CASHSFGEKDTEAFF
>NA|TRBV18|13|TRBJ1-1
CASSMGQGTEAFF
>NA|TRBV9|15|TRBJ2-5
CASSVEAGGQETQYF
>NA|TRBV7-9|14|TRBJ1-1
CASRYDRGDTEAFF
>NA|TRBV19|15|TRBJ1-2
CAIPRGPGAEYGYTF
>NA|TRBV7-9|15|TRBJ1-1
CASSPYGHINTEAFF
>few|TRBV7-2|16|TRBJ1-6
CASSLSRDSHNSPLHF
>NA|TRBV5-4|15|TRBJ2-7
CASSLGGQGSNEQYF
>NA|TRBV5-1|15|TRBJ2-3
CASSPSGVVLDTQYF
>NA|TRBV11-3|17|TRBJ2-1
CASSLVGGREAHNEQFF
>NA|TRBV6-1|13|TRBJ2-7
CASSEGGNYEQYF